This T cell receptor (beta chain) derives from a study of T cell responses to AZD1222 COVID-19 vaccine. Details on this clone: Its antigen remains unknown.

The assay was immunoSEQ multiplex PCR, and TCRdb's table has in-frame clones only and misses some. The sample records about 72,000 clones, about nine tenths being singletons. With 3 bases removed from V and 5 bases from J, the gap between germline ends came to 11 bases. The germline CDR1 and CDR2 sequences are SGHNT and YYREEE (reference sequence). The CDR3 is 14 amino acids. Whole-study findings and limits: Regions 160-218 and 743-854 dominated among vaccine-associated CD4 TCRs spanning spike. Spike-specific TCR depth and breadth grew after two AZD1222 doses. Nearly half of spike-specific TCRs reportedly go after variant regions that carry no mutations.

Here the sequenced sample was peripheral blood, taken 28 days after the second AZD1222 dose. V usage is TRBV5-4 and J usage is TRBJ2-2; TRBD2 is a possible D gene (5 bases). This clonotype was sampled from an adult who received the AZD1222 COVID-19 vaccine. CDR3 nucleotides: TGTGCCAGCAGCTCCCCGGGAAGGACCGGGGAGCTGTTTTTT. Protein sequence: CASSSPGRTGELFF. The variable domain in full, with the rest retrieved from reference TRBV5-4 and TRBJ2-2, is ETGVTQSPTHLIKTRGQQVTLRCSSQSGHNTVSWYQQALGQGPQFIFQYYREEENGRGNFPPRFSGLQFPNYSSELNVNALELDDSALYLCASSSPGRTGELFFGEGSRLTVL.